This T cell receptor beta chain was observed in a study of CD8+CD57+ T cells in acquired aplastic anemia. Study-wide context: Sorted CD4+ and CD8+ cells gave an average of approximately 3 ug of DNA.

Sequencing was done on patients that had shown CD8+CD57+ cell expansion by flow cytometry. Severe acquired aplastic anemia was the diagnosis recorded for all patients. No therapy was given to patients before blood sampling. This clonotype occurred a few times. Genomic DNA provided the template from which TCR beta VDJ and CDR3 profiles were obtained. MiXCR, applied by TCRdb to the reads, yields one record per CDR3 protein. The sample holds 450,000 to 600,000 distinct CDR3 sequences, around a third seen once. Germline CDR1 reads DFQATT; CDR2 reads SNEGSKA (reference sequence). The CDR3 is 15 amino acids. V lost 5 bases, J lost 0 bases, and 16 bases lay in between.

The sequence derives from a human donor with aplastic anemia. The specimen sequenced was sorted CD4+, CD8+, or CD8+CD57+ T cells (not recorded which) from PBMCs. This chain uses TRBV20-1 with TRBJ1-1, with a tentative D call TRBD1 (6 bases). CDR3 nucleotide sequence: TGCAGTGCTGCCGACCCTGGACAGATGAACACTGAAGCTTTCTTT. Amino acid sequence: CSAADPGQMNTEAFF.